This entry features one T cell receptor (beta chain) sequence. Study processing details: By means of reference gene primer amplification, nucleated cell counts were estimated. Using immunoSEQ multiplex PCR, the repertoire was profiled, and TCRdb retains in-frame clones only, with some absent. V, J and clone size are those of that table, while D and trimming were read from the DNA. There are 200,000 to 250,000 clones in the sample; almost 85% occur only once, and 15% lies in the top ten. J was trimmed by 7 bases and V by 1 base; bases with no gene match: 3. Germline-derived CDR1 and CDR2 are LGHDT and YNNKEL (reference sequence). The CDR3 contains 14 residues. This specimen belongs to a study of blood T cell repertoires in COVID-19. Looking at the study overall: T cells, B-cell-depleted T cells, or PBMCs provided the cDNA or gDNA that served as material.

Recruitment covered about 26 US areas and drew participants whose ages spanned about 18 to 100 years. The specimen sequenced was PBMCs or T cells enriched from blood (not recorded which). The V call is TRBV3-1 (or the pseudogene TRBV3-2), the J call TRBJ1-2; 10 bases agree with TRBD1. The TCR comes from a man aged 35 to 55 who had recovered from COVID-19. This CDR3 reads CASSQGWTGGGYTF. CDR3 nucleotide sequence: TGTGCCAGCAGCCAAGGCTGGACAGGGGGTGGCTACACCTTC.